This note documents a single TCR beta chain sequence. Its antigen is still unknown. Within one base of it there is no much larger clone, and no base qualities were kept. TCRbeta CDR3 regions were sequenced with the immunoSEQ Assay. After extraction, genomic DNA underwent amplification by bias-controlled multiplex PCR, followed by high-throughput sequencing. In the authors' own workflow: To quantify the absolute abundance of every unique TCRbeta CDR3 region, sequences were collapsed and filtered. T cell fraction was estimated by normalization of TCRbeta template counts to usable DNA, with usable DNA being measured through amplification of reference genes present in all nucleated cells. Repertoire TCRs were annotated as SARS-CoV-2-specific by exact matching of V gene, CDR3 amino acid sequence and J gene to a known reactive TCR set. MIRA supplied the reference SARS-CoV-2 TCR set, which was filtered for enrichment in COVID-19-positive ImmuneCODE repertoires so that public or cross-reactive TCRs were removed. Drawing on the MIRA antigens, annotated TCRs were analysed further at the level of specific ORF or position within ORF. Depth was the summed frequency of annotated unique rearrangements, while breadth was defined as annotated unique rearrangements over total unique productive rearrangements. Two-sided Wilcoxon rank-sum tests were applied when comparing TCR breadth between groups. TCRdb's version of the immuneACCESS table is confined to in-frame rearrangements and falls short of the full clone set. An unresolved V gene accounts for under half of the shortfall where checked; the remainder is of unknown origin. V and J calls and clone size follow that table, whereas D and trimming were derived from the DNA. The sample yields about 480,000 clones; around nine tenths were counted once. The ten top clones hold more than 10% of the sample.

What this sample's treatment or condition label stands for: around 19 received Ad26.COV2.S at low or high dose, single or two shots; 5 received placebo; per-sample allocation not given. Repertoires of vaccine and placebo recipients were sequenced from samples collected on day 63 after the first injection. Between 29 July and 7 August 2020, Cohort 1b enrolled 25 adults aged 18-55 years at one site in Boston, USA. Ad26.COV2.S was a replication-incompetent adenovirus type 26 vector that expressed a prefusion-stabilized SARS-CoV-2 spike protein derived from the original Wuhan strain. This sample was taken from a study of Ad26.COV2.S vaccination and SARS-CoV-2 variants (dated by TCRdb to the early 2020s). With regard to the full study: Donors in the vaccine arm were drawn from COV1001, a multicentre, randomized, double-blind, placebo-controlled phase I-IIa trial testing Ad26.COV2.S in healthy adults. Ad26.COV2.S was administered intramuscularly at a dose of 5x10^10 or 1x10^11 viral particles, either as one shot or as two shots given 56 days apart. TCRbeta repertoire sequencing served as the tool for gauging how specific and how broad the SARS-CoV-2-reactive T cell receptors were following Ad26.COV2.S vaccination. A total of roughly 30 samples were included in the TCR-sequenced set, comprising roughly 19 Ad26.COV2.S vaccine recipients, 5 placebo recipients and 8 SARS-CoV-2 convalescent individuals. Trial participants were randomized into five groups of five: low-dose or high-dose Ad26.COV2.S given once or twice, or placebo on both occasions. Throughout the experiments and outcome assessment, investigators stayed blinded to trial group allocation. Results the study describes overall, beyond this receptor: Vaccine and placebo recipients had similar non-spike TCR breadth, a finding consistent with the vaccine containing only spike. The study lacked the statistical power to compare responses across vaccine doses or regimens. It was noted by the authors that total T cell responses may have been underestimated by the TCR breadth and depth analyses. After vaccination, spike-specific CD8+ and CD4+ T cell responses were reported to show substantial breadth. Ad26.COV2.S recipients had higher spike-specific TCR breadth than placebo recipients (P = 0.0014).

The CDR3, from cysteine to phenylalanine, totals 12 residues. Only the CDR3 portion is preserved as DNA: 36 bases, with reading frame beginning at the first base. Trimming costs V 7 bases and J 3 bases, and their ends lie 11 bases apart. CDR1 and CDR2 were assigned from the germline V gene as SGHRS and YFSETQ. The clonotype was recovered from a person aged 18-60 years who received the Ad26.COV2.S COVID-19 vaccine or a placebo. The sample here was peripheral blood, taken in a trial of Ad26.COV2.S vaccine versus placebo. The chain uses TRBV5-1 and TRBJ2-7, with the D segment identity uncertain. The CDR3 protein sequence reads: CASSPPNYEQYF. The nucleotide sequence is given as TGCGCCAGCTCCCCGCCCAACTACGAGCAGTACTTC.